This TCR beta chain was sequenced during a study of spatial heterogeneity in lung cancer. Study context: Consistently, beta-chain sequences turned up in larger numbers than alpha-chain sequences did. There was a strong correlation between the counts of TCR transcripts measured in tumor regions and a T cell transcriptional module score that was calculated from matched bulk RNA-seq.

This clonotype came up many times. Its antigen is undetermined. General study findings and limits: Tracking of tumor mutation counts was seen in expanded intratumoral alpha and beta TCR counts. Estimated TCR-seq coverage of tumor T cells was only roughly 7% for alpha chains. For beta chains, the corresponding estimate was 12% to 15%.

Using its own MiXCR run on the 5' RACE reads, TCRdb lists one record per CDR3 protein. This table has about 15,000 distinct CDR3 sequences, around 7.8% appearing once. Time point noted: sample taken at primary tumor resection. A total of around 72 untreated early-stage non-small cell lung cancer patients served as donors. This CDR3 is 15 amino acids long. V was pared by 0 bases and J by 2 bases, with 13 bases between. Germline CDR1 and CDR2: GTSNPN and SVGIG (reference sequence). The chain couples TRBV30 to TRBJ2-5; D is perhaps TRBD2 (5 bases). This sequence was found in a male donor with early-stage non-small cell lung cancer. Sequencing was performed on lung tumor tissue, taken at surgery. The CDR3, as DNA: TGTGCCTGGAGTGTCCGGAGAAGCGGACAAGAGACCCAGTACTTC. Its translation is CAWSVRRSGQETQYF.